Reported below is one T cell receptor beta chain. These data belong to a study of Ad26.COV2.S vaccination and SARS-CoV-2 variants. The CDR3 loop spans 14 amino acids. V shed 1 base and J shed 5 bases, with 13 bases lying between them. The germline gives CDR1 SGHNT, CDR2 YYREEE (reference sequence). The repertoire was sequenced with immunoSEQ multiplex PCR; TCRdb's copy has only in-frame clones and lacks some. Here the sample spans about 87,000 clones, 82% being singletons. The sequence was obtained from a human donor who had recovered from COVID-19. The rearrangement joins TRBV5-4 to TRBJ2-7; D ambiguous. This specimen was peripheral blood, taken after recovery from COVID-19. The CDR3 nucleotides are TGTGCCAGCAGCTTGAGGACGGCCGGCAACGAGCAGTACTTC. This encodes CASSLRTAGNEQYF.